Each of the 28 T cell receptor beta chains below was sequenced from the same sample in a study of T cell responses to AZD1222 COVID-19 vaccine (dated by TCRdb to the early 2020s). The sample's time point, from its label and the paper: baseline before first vaccination. Library preparation used the immunoSEQ multiplex PCR assay. TCRdb retrieved this table from immuneACCESS and kept in-frame rearrangements only. Not all clones are present; in checked studies, unresolved V genes account for under half, and no reason is known for the remainder. The sample includes about 150,000 clones, with around 88% observed a single time. Of the sample, over 12% is held by the ten largest clones. Sequenced material: peripheral blood, taken on day 0 of AZD1222 vaccination. The receptor set was obtained from an adult in good health.

This chain uses TRBV14 with TRBJ2-1; weak D call: TRBD1 (6 bases). The CDR3 totals 16 residues. V was shortened by 3 bases and J by 8 bases, with 20 bases between the two germline ends. Germline assignment: CDR1 SGHDN and CDR2 FVKESK. CDR3 sequence: CASSQNTFLQGHEQFF. The DNA for the CDR3 is TGTGCCAGCAGCCAGAATACCTTCCTACAGGGCCATGAGCAGTTCTTC.

The chain links TRBV5-1 to TRBJ2-7, with 8 bases identical to TRBD1. J lost 2 bases, V lost 4 bases, and 8 bases had no gene match. There are 15 residues in the CDR3. The germline V gene encodes CDR1 SGHRS and CDR2 YFSETQ. The CDR3 loop reads CASSPVQGGTYEQYF. The DNA of the CDR3 is TGCGCCAGCAGCCCCGTACAGGGGGGAACCTACGAGCAGTACTTC.

The chain has TRBV11-2 and TRBJ1-1; D might be TRBD1 (5 bases). Trimming removed 2 bases at V and 8 bases at J, with 18 bases between. The CDR3 totals 15 residues. CDR1 and CDR2 (germline): SGHAT, FQNNGV. The CDR3 sequence: CASSLTVAADSEAFF. As DNA, the CDR3 is TGTGCCAGCAGCTTAACAGTAGCAGCCGACAGCGAAGCTTTCTTT. Looking up the rest from reference TRBV11-2 and TRBJ1-1 gives the full variable domain: EAGVAQSPRYKIIEKRQSVAFWCNPISGHATLYWYQQILGQGPKLLIQFQNNGVVDDSQLPKDRFSAERLKGVDSTLKIQPAKLEDSAVYLCASSLTVAADSEAFFGQGTRLTVV.

The rearrangement joins TRBV28 to TRBJ2-5; D possibly corresponds to TRBD2 (7 bases). The CDR3 is 14 amino acids. CDR1 and CDR2 from the germline V gene are MDHEN and SYDVKM. V lost 3 bases and J 5 bases, leaving 13 bases between the germline ends. CDR3: CASSFGGARETQYF. In DNA form, the CDR3 reads TGTGCCAGCAGTTTTGGGGGGGCCCGGGAGACCCAGTACTTC. The whole variable domain, remainder taken from reference TRBV28 and TRBJ2-5, is DVKVTQSSRYLVKRTGEKVFLECVQDMDHENMFWYRQDPGLGLRLIYFSYDVKMKEKGDIPEGYSVSREKKERFSLILESASTNQTSMYLCASSFGGARETQYFGPGTRLLVL.

The genes are TRBV6-5 and TRBJ1-2; D uncertain. The germline gives CDR1 MNHEY, CDR2 SVGAGI. V shed 10 bases and J shed 0 bases, with 6 bases lying between them. This CDR3 is 11 amino acids long. This CDR3 reads CATGSNYGYTF. DNA of the CDR3: TGTGCCACCGGGTCTAACTATGGCTACACCTTC.

J is TRBJ1-2 and V is TRBV21-1; the tabulated D call, TRBD1, remains unverified against the DNA. TRBV21-1 is a pseudogene locus. This CDR3 has 17 amino acids. CDR3 sequence (DNA): TGTGCCAGCAGCAAAGAGTGGGTACAGGGCGATATCGATGGCTACACCTTC. Its protein is CASSKEWVQGDIDGYTF.

This clone was counted many times. V usage is TRBV27 and J usage is TRBJ1-5, with D uncertain. From germline, CDR1 is MNHEY and CDR2 SMNVEV (reference sequence). V was cut by 3 bases and J by 1 base, with 10 bases left in between. This CDR3 contains 15 residues. CDR3 sequence reads: CASSFYGVSNQPQHF. The CDR3 DNA reads as TGTGCCAGCAGTTTTTACGGGGTGAGCAATCAGCCCCAGCATTTT.

V is TRBV7-9 and J is TRBJ1-1; D gene unclear. Trimming took off 2 bases at V and 0 bases at J, with 7 bases between the two ends. Germline V gene sequence: CDR1 SEHNR, CDR2 FQNEAQ (reference sequence). This CDR3 is built from 14 residues. Written as DNA, the CDR3 is TGTGCCAGCAGCTTATGGCAGTTGAACACTGAAGCTTTCTTT. Protein sequence: CASSLWQLNTEAFF. Variable domain in full (rest from reference TRBV7-9 and TRBJ1-1): DTGVSQNPRHKITKRGQNVTFRCDPISEHNRLYWYRQTLGQGPEFLTYFQNEAQLEKSRLLSDRFSAERPKGSFSTLEIQRTEQGDSAMYLCASSLWQLNTEAFFGQGTRLTVV.

The chain has TRBV5-1 and TRBJ2-3, with 11 nucleotides matching TRBD2. Germline V gene data show CDR1 as SGHRS and CDR2 as YFSETQ. Trimming removed 3 bases from V and 4 bases from J; junction bases left unmatched: 7. This CDR3 is built from 16 residues. This chain's CDR3 is CASSYPSGGIPDTQYF. The DNA for the CDR3 is TGCGCCAGCAGCTATCCTAGCGGGGGGATCCCAGATACGCAGTATTTT.

This clone was found a few times. The chain carries TRBV27 and TRBJ1-1, with a tentative D call TRBD1 (5 bases). There are 14 residues in the CDR3. Trimming took 3 bases from V and 1 from J, leaving 9 bases between them. Germline CDR1 and CDR2: MNHEY and SMNVEV (reference sequence). Here the CDR3 DNA reads TGTGCCAGCAGTTTTGCAGGGCCGAACACTGAAGCTTTCTTT. Its protein product is CASSFAGPNTEAFF.

The genes are TRBV14 and TRBJ1-2; D might be TRBD1 (5 bases). There are 15 residues in the CDR3. Germline CDR1 and CDR2: SGHDN and FVKESK. V was clipped by 4 bases and J by 3 bases, with 15 bases between them. The chain's CDR3 is CASSLNGGVDYGYTF. DNA of the CDR3: TGTGCCAGCAGCCTGAACGGGGGTGTAGACTATGGCTACACCTTC.

The table lists this clone with a count of one. The chain has TRBV7-2 and TRBJ2-5, with TRBD1 identical over 8 bases. CDR1 is SGHTA, CDR2 FQGNSA, per germline. J gave up 7 bases and V 5 bases, and 6 bases lay outside the gene matches. The length of the CDR3 is 13 residues. This CDR3 reads CASSPQGAGTQYF. The CDR3, as DNA: TGTGCCAGCAGCCCCCAGGGGGCTGGGACCCAGTACTTC. The full variable domain, rest sourced from reference TRBV7-2 and TRBJ2-5, is GAGVSQSPSNKVTEKGKDVELRCDPISGHTALYWYRQSLGQGLEFLIYFQGNSAPDKSGLPSDRFSAERTGGSVSTLTIQRTQQEDSAVYLCASSPQGAGTQYFGPGTRLLVL.

The genes are TRBV20-1 and TRBJ1-5, with 7 bases identical to TRBD1. CDR3 size: 14 residues. With 6 bases clipped from V and 2 bases from J, the junction kept 7 bases outside the gene matches. CDR1 and CDR2 (germline): DFQATT, SNEGSKA (reference sequence). The CDR3 DNA reads TGCAGTGCCAGTACAGGGGAGGGCAATCAGCCCCAGCATTTT. The encoded protein is CSASTGEGNQPQHF.

This sequence joins TRBV7-9 and TRBJ1-4; D is undetermined. Germline V gene lookup returns CDR1 SEHNR and CDR2 FQNEAQ (reference sequence). With 6 bases removed from V and 0 bases from J, the gap between germline ends came to 8 bases. The CDR3 is 14 residues long. The CDR3 here is CASSKEATNEKLFF. The CDR3 DNA follows: TGTGCCAGCAGTAAGGAAGCAACTAATGAAAAACTGTTTTTT.

This clone was seen just once. In DNA form, the CDR3 reads TGCAGCGTTAGTGTTAGCAATCAGCCCCAGCATTTT. It is translated as CSVSVSNQPQHF. This chain joins TRBV29-1 and TRBJ1-5; no firm D call. Germline lookup yields CDR1 SQVTM and CDR2 ANQGSEA. The CDR3 sequence is 12 residues long. V lost 5 bases and J lost 0, with 5 bases in between.

The J gene is TRBJ1-4, the V gene TRBV19; 11 nucleotides agree with TRBD1. V lost 6 bases to trimming and J lost 1 base; unmatched junction nucleotides: 7. The CDR3 is 17 residues long. The germline gives CDR1 LNHDA, CDR2 SQIVND (reference sequence). The CDR3 sequence is CASSLRDRGRTNEKLFF. CDR3 nucleotide sequence: TGTGCCAGTAGCCTACGGGACAGGGGGAGAACTAATGAAAAACTGTTTTTT.

This clone was found once. The rearrangement links TRBV2 to TRBJ2-7, with D maybe TRBD1 (6 bases). V lost 6 bases and J lost 5, with 14 bases in between. Germline CDR1 reads SNHLY; CDR2 reads FYNNEI. This CDR3 contains 13 residues. The chain's CDR3 is CASRATGSHEQYF. CDR3 DNA: TGTGCCAGCAGGGCTACAGGGTCCCACGAGCAGTACTTC.

This chain connects TRBV5-1 to TRBJ2-1; weak D call: TRBD2 (6 bases). Germline assignment: CDR1 SGHRS and CDR2 YFSETQ. The CDR3 is 15 amino acids. With 0 bases removed from V and 10 bases from J, the gap between germline ends came to 17 bases. The chain's CDR3 is CASSLDGQLAQEQFF. In DNA, the CDR3 is TGCGCCAGCAGCTTGGACGGGCAACTAGCCCAAGAGCAGTTCTTC.

The chain is built from TRBV5-1 and TRBJ2-1, with 9 bases that match TRBD2. The CDR3 loop spans 15 amino acids. V lost 0 bases and J lost 4; bases outside the gene matches: 2. Looked up from germline, CDR1 is SGHRS and CDR2 is YFSETQ. As DNA, the CDR3 is TGCGCCAGCAGCTTGGGGACTAGCGATTACAATGAGCAGTTCTTC. Translated: CASSLGTSDYNEQFF.

V and J are TRBV2 and TRBJ2-7; tentatively, D is TRBD1 (6 bases). Between the trimmed V and J ends, which lost 7 bases and 3 bases, there was a span of 16 bases. Germline V gene lookup returns CDR1 SNHLY and CDR2 FYNNEI. The CDR3 runs to 14 residues. The CDR3 DNA reads as TGTGCCAGCAACCTGGACAGTCCCCGCTACGAGCAGTACTTC. The encoded protein is CASNLDSPRYEQYF.

The rearrangement joins TRBV7-9 to TRBJ2-3; 10 nucleotides align to TRBD2. V trimming: 5 bases; J trimming: 2 bases; junction bases outside the gene matches: 4. Germline V gene lookup returns CDR1 SEHNR and CDR2 FQNEAQ (reference sequence). The CDR3 contains 15 residues. Written as DNA, the CDR3 is TGTGCCAGCAGCGCCACTAGCGGGGTCACAGATACGCAGTATTTT. It translates to CASSATSGVTDTQYF.

The chain has TRBV6-5 and TRBJ2-7; TRBD2 is a possible D gene (5 bases). Germline V CDR1 and CDR2: MNHEY, SVGAGI. This CDR3 region has 12 residues. Trimming pared 6 bases from V and 4 bases from J, leaving 10 bases between. The CDR3 spells CASSSAGYEQYF. In DNA, the CDR3 is TGTGCCAGCAGCTCGGCGGGTTACGAGCAGTACTTC.

The chain links TRBV7-2 to TRBJ1-4; D not resolved. Trimming shortened V by 1 base and J by 7 bases, and 7 bases separated the two germline ends. The CDR3 is made up of 13 amino acids. Germline assignment: CDR1 SGHTA and CDR2 FQGNSA. CDR3 DNA: TGTGCCAGCAGCTTAGTGGGCGGTGAAAAACTGTTTTTT. Encoded protein: CASSLVGGEKLFF.

V and J are TRBV9 and TRBJ2-1, with D tentatively TRBD2 (7 bases). The V gene lost 5 bases and the J gene lost 0 bases, with 12 bases spanning the gap. The CDR3 length is 15 residues. From germline, CDR1 is SGDLS and CDR2 YYNGEE. CDR3 nucleotide sequence: TGTGCCAGCAGTGACGCGGGGGCCTCCTACAATGAGCAGTTCTTC. This encodes CASSDAGASYNEQFF. The whole variable domain, filled in from reference TRBV9 and TRBJ2-1, reads DSGVTQTPKHLITATGQRVTLRCSPRSGDLSVYWYQQSLDQGLQFLIQYYNGEERAKGNILERFSAQQFPDLHSELNLSSLELGDSALYFCASSDAGASYNEQFFGPGTRLTVL.

The CDR3 bases are TGTGCCAGCAGCTCACAGGGGACCCTAAGGTGGGAGCAGTACTTC. Amino acid sequence: CASSSQGTLRWEQYF. The chain combines TRBV5-6 with TRBJ2-7; 7 nucleotides line up with TRBD1. The CDR3 is 15 amino acids. V dropped 3 bases and J dropped 7; count of bases not matched to a gene: 13. Germline CDR1 is SGHDT and CDR2 is YYEEEE.

This chain connects TRBV6-5 to TRBJ2-2; D call uncertain. This CDR3 is built from 14 residues. V gave up 2 bases and J gave up 3 bases, with 7 bases separating them. CDR1 MNHEY and CDR2 SVGAGI come from the germline V gene. The CDR3 DNA sequence: TGTGCCAGCAGTTACGATCGGGACACCGGGGAGCTGTTTTTT. It specifies CASSYDRDTGELFF.

The rearrangement uses TRBV27 and TRBJ1-1; TRBD1 matches 7 bases. Trimming cost V 6 bases and J 4 bases; bases outside gene matches: 8. The CDR3 length is 14 residues. The germline gives CDR1 MNHEY, CDR2 SMNVEV (reference sequence). The CDR3 DNA reads as TGTGCCAGCAGCCATAACAGGGGTGGCACTGAAGCTTTCTTT. As protein: CASSHNRGGTEAFF.

This rearrangement joins TRBV7-2 to TRBJ1-5; no definite D call. This CDR3 is 13 amino acids long. Germline CDR1 and CDR2: SGHTA and FQGNSA. V gave up 2 bases and J gave up 7 bases, with 9 bases separating them. CDR3 region: CASSLSPGQPQHF. The CDR3 DNA sequence: TGTGCCAGCAGCTTAAGTCCAGGACAGCCCCAGCATTTT.